The entry below gives a single T cell receptor beta chain sequence along with its context. This clonotype was found a few times. The target of this receptor is not known. An end of the junction does not agree with germline; a read error may underlie this. This sample is part of a study of breast tumors, draining lymph nodes, adjacent tissues (dated by TCRdb to the mid-2010s). Some background on the complete study: The study compared TCR beta repertoires across tumor, adjacent nontumor tissue and axillary lymph nodes from breast cancer patients. The study was designed to assess the relationships and possible T-cell exchange between tumor, surrounding tissue and draining lymph node repertoires in human breast cancer.

What the study reported, not specific to this receptor: The similarity between tumor and nontumor tissue repertoires was significantly greater in luminal-like breast cancer than in basal-like breast cancer. The conclusion that tumor T cells originate in lymph nodes was framed as consistent with a hypothesis rather than directly demonstrated. Tumor T-cell repertoires showed less diversity than lymph node repertoires and more diversity than nontumor tissue repertoires, and tumor T-cell repertoires showed preferential V and J gene usage. A scenario in which most tumor T cells derive from the lymph node and then expand within tumor tissue was judged to be consistent with the data.

Lymph node samples came from the axillary draining lymph nodes of breast cancer patients. The sample was run on an Illumina HiSeq 2000. Multiplex PCR amplification was used to build the TCR beta chain libraries. The amplified TCR beta chain products were analyzed by high-throughput sequencing. TCRdb handled the public reads itself, with Q25 trimming in fastp and clone calling in MiXCR, and kept productive beta chains. One record per CDR3 amino acid sequence lists the most common genes and DNA. The sample records around 230,000 distinct CDR3 sequences, around 35% of which are singletons. Roughly 3.5% of the sample goes to the ten largest clones. From a lookup of the germline V gene, CDR1 and CDR2 are MNHEY and SVGAGI. The CDR3 contains 14 residues, cysteine and phenylalanine counted. The CDR3 DNA has 42 bases and is translated from base 1.

The sequence links TRBV6-5 to TRBJ1-2; the D gene is perhaps TRBD1, from 5 matching bases. This receptor was identified in a female donor with breast cancer. Some clones in this sample may be carry-over from other donors' samples. The source material was axillary lymph node tissue. The bases read TGTGCCAGCAGTCACTCTTCCGAGACAGATGGCTACACCTTC. It is translated as CASSHSSETDGYTF.